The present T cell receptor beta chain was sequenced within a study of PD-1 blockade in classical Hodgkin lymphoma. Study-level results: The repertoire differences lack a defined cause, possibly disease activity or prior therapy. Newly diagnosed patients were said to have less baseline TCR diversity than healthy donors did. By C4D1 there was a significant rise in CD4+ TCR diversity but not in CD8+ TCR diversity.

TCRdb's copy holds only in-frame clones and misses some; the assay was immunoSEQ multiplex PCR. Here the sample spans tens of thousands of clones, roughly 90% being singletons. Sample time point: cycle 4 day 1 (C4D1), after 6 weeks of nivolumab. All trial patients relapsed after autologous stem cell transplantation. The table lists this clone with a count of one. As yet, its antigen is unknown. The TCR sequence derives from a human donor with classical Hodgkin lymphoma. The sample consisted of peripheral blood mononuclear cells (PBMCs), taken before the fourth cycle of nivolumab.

For the CDR3, the DNA is TGTGCCAGCAGTCTGACAGGGGCCAACGGAGATACGCAGTATTTT. Protein sequence: CASSLTGANGDTQYF. J is TRBJ2-3 and V is TRBV6-1; the match to TRBD1 covers 8 bases. The CDR3 has 15 residues. Germline CDR1 and CDR2: MNHNS and SASEGT. Losses at the gene ends were 5 bases for V and 5 bases for J; bases not matched to a gene: 9.